This TCR beta chain was sequenced in a study of blood T cell repertoires in COVID-19 (dated by TCRdb to the early 2020s). The study in broad terms: Samples covering the acute and convalescent phases of COVID-19 were provided by collaborators in the United States, Italy and Spain. The material from the prospective study consisted of cDNA or gDNA derived from T cells, B-cell-depleted T cells, or PBMCs. Subjects who had been exposed to COVID-19, were actively infected with it, or had recovered from it provided the deeply sampled blood TCRbeta repertoires that made up the dataset. The repertoires were released in a freely available public database intended as a resource for research on the immune response to SARS-CoV-2. Samples were obtained from the ongoing ImmuneRACE study (first 160 participants) and from approximately 1,200 subjects provided by 6 global collaborators. The sample metadata nearly always contained a de-identified subject ID, COVID-19 status, age in years and sex. Where available, HLA class I and class II types were taken from metadata supplied by the sample provider and were not determined by assay-based typing. Paper-wide results and their limitations: How much clinical and demographic metadata was included differed by source and by participant, and the metadata was provided uncurated.

Enrolling through a virtual design, the prospective study's participants ranged in age from roughly 18 to 89 years and lived across 20 to 30 United States geographic areas. To assign participants to cohorts, the prospective study relied on clinical history that participants themselves reported in a screening survey and a study questionnaire. Exposed participants had been in contact, within 2 weeks of entering the study, with a person who had a PCR-confirmed or clinician-diagnosed case of COVID-19. Mobile phlebotomists in the prospective study collected whole blood, serum and a nasopharyngeal or oropharyngeal swab from every participant. Additional blood draws and questionnaires over an approximately two-month period could optionally be provided by prospective study participants. Blood samples from the prospective study were shipped frozen or at room temperature prior to DNA extraction. On this clone itself: Its target antigen remains unknown. The sample holds no much larger clone one base away, and base qualities are not on file.

The CDR3 runs 13 amino acids, cysteine and phenylalanine included. The read is trimmed to its CDR3 DNA, 39 bases read in frame from base 1. CDR1 LNHDA and CDR2 SQIVND were looked up in the germline V gene (reference sequence). Cut back by 0 bases and 4 bases, the V and J ends lie 6 bases apart. TCRbeta CDR3 regions were amplified from genomic DNA by means of the immunoSEQ Assay, a bias-controlled multiplex PCR. Regarding the original processing steps: Nucleated cell counts per sample were estimated from amplification of reference gene primers within the assay. To quantify the absolute abundance of each unique TCRbeta CDR3 rearrangement, sequence reads were collapsed and filtered. Productive Simpson clonality was computed per sample as the square root of Simpson's diversity index over productive rearrangements. As stored in TCRdb, this immuneACCESS dataset retains in-frame rearrangements with V and J assigned. A fraction of the clones does not appear; measured against another copy, unresolved V genes explain less than half of the discrepancy, and the remainder lacks a known reason. From that table come the V and J calls and clone size; the DNA was used to work out D and trimming. The sample table lists around 250,000 clones, about 85% of them with a count of one. Clones ranked in the top ten supply less than 8.5% of the sample.

The sample taken for sequencing was PBMCs or T cells enriched from blood (not recorded which). The receptor's source is a woman in her forties or fifties who had been exposed to COVID-19. The chain employs TRBV19 and TRBJ1-2, with an unclear D gene assignment. For the CDR3, the sequence is CASSIEQSYGYTF. At the DNA level, the sequence is TGTGCCAGTAGTATAGAACAGAGCTATGGCTACACCTTC.